Each of the 6 T cell receptor beta chains below was sequenced from the same sample in a study of control samples from healthy donors and cancer patients. Here immunoSEQ multiplex PCR was the method, and the copy in TCRdb shows in-frame clones only, minus some. The sample holds about 130,000 clones, roughly 90% seen once. The sequenced sample was blood. These TCRs come from a man in his forties in good health.

The chain uses TRBV21-1 and TRBJ1-2; the DNA was not used to check the table's D call, TRBD1. TRBV21-1 is flagged as a pseudogene. CDR3 length: 16 amino acids. The CDR3 DNA follows: TGTGCCAGCAGCAATAATGTGACAGGGGGAGACTATGGCTACACCTTC. Amino acid sequence: CASSNNVTGGDYGYTF.

The chain recombines TRBV3-1 (or the pseudogene TRBV3-2) with TRBJ1-1, with 7 nucleotides matching TRBD1. This CDR3 has 14 residues. The germline gives CDR1 LGHDT, CDR2 YNNKEL (reference sequence). V shed 1 base and J 4 bases; nucleotides not matched to a gene: 3. The CDR3 DNA sequence: TGTGCCAGCAGCCAAGCCGACAGGGTCACTGAAGCTTTCTTT. Residues: CASSQADRVTEAFF.

This chain uses TRBV4-1 with TRBJ1-1; 8 bases match TRBD1. This CDR3 has 14 residues. The J segment lost 4 bases and the V segment lost 4 bases, leaving 5 bases of the junction unmatched. Germline CDR1 is MGHRA and CDR2 is YSYEKL. As DNA, the CDR3 is TGCGCCAGCAGCCGTGGACAGGGTGGCACTGAAGCTTTCTTT. This sequence encodes CASSRGQGGTEAFF.

The J gene is TRBJ2-7, the V gene TRBV5-1; tentatively, D is TRBD1 (6 bases). Trimming removed 0 bases at V and 3 bases at J, with 13 bases between. Germline V lookup: CDR1 SGHRS, CDR2 YFSETQ. The CDR3 consists of 15 residues. The CDR3 DNA is TGCGCCAGCAGCTTGGAGCCAGGGGTTTACTACGAGCAGTACTTC. Its translation is CASSLEPGVYYEQYF. Full variable domain (outside the CDR3, taken from reference TRBV5-1 and TRBJ2-7): KAGVTQTPRYLIKTRGQQVTLSCSPISGHRSVSWYQQTPGQGLQFLFEYFSETQRNKGNFPGRFSGRQFSNSRSEMNVSTLELGDSALYLCASSLEPGVYYEQYFGPGTRLTVT.

The chain combines TRBV5-6 with TRBJ2-1; D is ambiguous. CDR3 length: 11 amino acids. Germline V gene sequence: CDR1 SGHDT, CDR2 YYEEEE. V was cut by 0 bases and J by 8 bases, with 3 bases left in between. This CDR3 reads CASSLGYEQFF. The CDR3 DNA is TGTGCCAGCAGCTTGGGCTATGAGCAGTTCTTC.

The chain combines TRBV5-1 with TRBJ2-7, with no clear D. The germline gives CDR1 SGHRS, CDR2 YFSETQ. The V and J ends lost 0 bases and 5 bases respectively, with 6 bases between them. The CDR3 loop spans 12 amino acids. CDR3 DNA: TGCGCCAGCAGCTTGGCCCTTGACGAGCAGTACTTC. Translation: CASSLALDEQYF. Supplemented by reference TRBV5-1 and TRBJ2-7, the full variable domain reads KAGVTQTPRYLIKTRGQQVTLSCSPISGHRSVSWYQQTPGQGLQFLFEYFSETQRNKGNFPGRFSGRQFSNSRSEMNVSTLELGDSALYLCASSLALDEQYFGPGTRLTVT.